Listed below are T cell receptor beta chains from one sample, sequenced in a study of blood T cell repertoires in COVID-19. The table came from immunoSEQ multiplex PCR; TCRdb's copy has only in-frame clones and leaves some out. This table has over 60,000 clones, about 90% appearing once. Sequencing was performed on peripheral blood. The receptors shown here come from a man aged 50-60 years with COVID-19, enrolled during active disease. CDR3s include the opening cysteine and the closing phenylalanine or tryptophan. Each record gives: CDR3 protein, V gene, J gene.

CDR3 protein: CASSLAGQGNGYTF
V gene: TRBV27
J gene: TRBJ1-2

CDR3 protein: CASSPTSGRAGELFF
V gene: TRBV3-1/TRBV3-2
J gene: TRBJ2-2

CDR3 protein: CASRTEQGGPHNEQFF
V gene: TRBV3-1/TRBV3-2
J gene: TRBJ2-1

CDR3 protein: CASSDHRGIDYGYTF
V gene: TRBV5-1
J gene: TRBJ1-2

CDR3 protein: CASRPGMLGNQPQHF
V gene: TRBV27
J gene: TRBJ1-5

CDR3 protein: CASSLRPGQGNYGYTF
V gene: TRBV27
J gene: TRBJ1-2

CDR3 protein: CASSLRDNEQFF
V gene: TRBV11-2
J gene: TRBJ2-1

CDR3 protein: CATSREPGVNTGELFF
V gene: TRBV15
J gene: TRBJ2-2

CDR3 protein: CASKGGAPGNTIYF
V gene: TRBV2
J gene: TRBJ1-3

CDR3 protein: CASRYRATEAFF
V gene: TRBV28
J gene: TRBJ1-1

CDR3 protein: CASSPQFTPGNTIYF
V gene: TRBV7-6
J gene: TRBJ1-3

CDR3 protein: CASSEVGRGNQPQHF
V gene: TRBV2
J gene: TRBJ1-5

CDR3 protein: CASSQDSGYEQYF
V gene: TRBV4-1
J gene: TRBJ2-7

CDR3 protein: CASSLRQGNTEAFF
V gene: TRBV27
J gene: TRBJ1-1

CDR3 protein: CASSVQGRDYGYTF
V gene: TRBV5-1
J gene: TRBJ1-2

CDR3 protein: CASSLELVETQYF
V gene: TRBV5-6
J gene: TRBJ2-5

CDR3 protein: CAITNRGGNTEAFF
V gene: TRBV10-3
J gene: TRBJ1-1

CDR3 protein: CASSDRVNTEAFF
V gene: TRBV18
J gene: TRBJ1-1

CDR3 protein: CASNGGQHQPQHF
V gene: TRBV19
J gene: TRBJ1-5

CDR3 protein: CSVEDPPERGGKLFF
V gene: TRBV29-1
J gene: TRBJ1-4

CDR3 protein: CASRPVETGLPRSYEQYF
V gene: TRBV28
J gene: TRBJ2-7

CDR3 protein: CASSQGSSGSYGYTF
V gene: TRBV4-1
J gene: TRBJ1-2

CDR3 protein: CSVEDPGSYEQYF
V gene: TRBV29-1
J gene: TRBJ2-7

CDR3 protein: CSVEAGVRLAGGPYEQYF
V gene: TRBV29-1
J gene: TRBJ2-7

CDR3 protein: CASSPSAGAYSYNEQFF
V gene: TRBV6-6
J gene: TRBJ2-1

CDR3 protein: CASSSGWETQYF
V gene: TRBV7-8
J gene: TRBJ2-5

CDR3 protein: CASRITGDGNSNQPQHF
V gene: TRBV19
J gene: TRBJ1-5

CDR3 protein: CASSDSTAGNTIYF
V gene: TRBV5-5
J gene: TRBJ1-3

CDR3 protein: CASSNGRRPNTEAFF
V gene: TRBV19
J gene: TRBJ1-1

CDR3 protein: CASSLGRFYEQFF
V gene: TRBV7-2
J gene: TRBJ2-1

CDR3 protein: CASSLGSVGQMNTEAFF
V gene: TRBV7-3
J gene: TRBJ1-1

CDR3 protein: CASSSTQGGDEQYF
V gene: TRBV28
J gene: TRBJ2-7

CDR3 protein: CASSQIYGTKGMGLETQYF
V gene: TRBV27
J gene: TRBJ2-5

CDR3 protein: CASSEGGSFGNTIYF
V gene: TRBV2
J gene: TRBJ1-3

CDR3 protein: CASSFLYEQYF
V gene: TRBV12-3/TRBV12-4
J gene: TRBJ2-7

CDR3 protein: CASSSSTWRLDEQFF
V gene: TRBV28
J gene: TRBJ2-1

CDR3 protein: CASSLSAGFDTQYF
V gene: TRBV27
J gene: TRBJ2-3

CDR3 protein: CASSQDVTGGTYEQYF
V gene: TRBV3-1/TRBV3-2
J gene: TRBJ2-7

CDR3 protein: CASSQGVVYNEQFF
V gene: TRBV3-1/TRBV3-2
J gene: TRBJ2-1

CDR3 protein: CASSQIQGLSGYTF
V gene: TRBV6-5
J gene: TRBJ1-2

CDR3 protein: CASSLRQGSSYEQYF
V gene: TRBV6-5
J gene: TRBJ2-7

CDR3 protein: CASSPWAGGYEQYF
V gene: TRBV14
J gene: TRBJ2-7

CDR3 protein: CASSLGTGETQYF
V gene: TRBV5-5
J gene: TRBJ2-5